These T cell receptor beta chains were read from a single sample in a study of identical twins. TCRdb analysed the 5' RACE reads with MiXCR anew, one entry per CDR3 protein. The sample holds about 890,000 distinct CDR3 sequences, around 12% seen once. These sequences were also reported in another study, on yellow fever vaccine responses in identical twins.

The sequenced sample consisted of PBMCs. These receptors originate from a woman under 30 in good health. The CDR3 runs from the conserved cysteine through the conserved F or W. A D gene is named only where the DNA matches it firmly.

TRBV7-9,TRBD1,TRBJ2-3,CASSTPGQGLTDTQYF
TRBV7-9,TRBD2,TRBJ2-1,CASSPTSGRVNEQFF
TRBV5-1,TRBD1,TRBJ2-3,CASSFQRGTAKADTQYF
TRBV5-1,TRBD1,TRBJ1-1,CASSPSGLTGGRTEAFF
TRBV11-2,TRBD1,TRBJ2-3,CASSHRDRATLADTQYF
TRBV20-1,.,TRBJ2-2,CSARDGSDTGELFF
TRBV28,.,TRBJ1-5,CASSRGPPNQPQHF
TRBV7-8,TRBD2,TRBJ2-3,CASSLMASGGAMRDTQYF
TRBV20-1,.,TRBJ2-5,CSGYHQETQYF
TRBV12-3/TRBV12-4,.,TRBJ2-5,CASSFSGGLNGAQYF
TRBV7-9,.,TRBJ2-1,CASSTAYEQFF
TRBV12-3/TRBV12-4,.,TRBJ2-7,CASSLAGVLLYEQYF
TRBV5-1,.,TRBJ2-7,CASRTGTAYEQYF
TRBV6-1,TRBD2,TRBJ2-5,CASSPRGGAETQYF
TRBV20-1,.,TRBJ2-7,CSARAGGTAKGEQYF
TRBV20-1,TRBD1,TRBJ2-5,CSARGGQGRRETQYF